The 22 T cell receptor beta chains below come from one sample, sequenced in a study of CD8+CD57+ T cells in acquired aplastic anemia. The sequenced patients had an expansion of CD8+CD57+ cells seen by flow cytometry. It was genomic DNA that served as the template for profiling TCR beta VDJ and CDR3. From the reads, TCRdb called clonotypes with MiXCR, one entry per CDR3 protein. The data show 210,000 or so distinct CDR3 sequences, around 49% seen once. What was sequenced was sorted CD4+, CD8+, or CD8+CD57+ T cells (not recorded which) from PBMCs. Every receptor here comes from a human donor with aplastic anemia.

This clonotype was picked up a small number of times. This chain's CDR3 is CASSGQGKGETQYF. The CDR3, as DNA: TGTGCCAGCAGCGGACAGGGAAAAGGGGAGACCCAGTACTTC. The V call is TRBV7-6, the J call TRBJ2-5; TRBD1 agrees at 8 bases. J gave up 5 bases and V 5 bases, and 7 bases lay outside the gene matches. CDR1 SGHVS and CDR2 FNYEAQ come from the germline V gene. This CDR3 contains 14 residues.

The chain recombines TRBV7-3 with TRBJ1-1; D is uncertain. There are 13 residues in the CDR3. V was pared by 5 bases and J by 1 base, with 8 bases between. CDR1 is SGHTA, CDR2 FQGTGA, per germline. DNA for the CDR3: TGTGCCAGCAGCGCTCAGGAGAACACTGAAGCTTTCTTT. Translating it yields CASSAQENTEAFF.

This chain connects TRBV19 to TRBJ2-7; 7 bases line up with TRBD1. Germline V gene sequence: CDR1 LNHDA, CDR2 SQIVND (reference sequence). Losses at the gene ends were 4 bases for V and 2 bases for J; bases not matched to a gene: 5. The CDR3 has 14 amino acids. The chain's CDR3 is CASSTTGSPYEQYF. The CDR3 DNA reads TGTGCCAGTAGTACGACAGGGTCTCCCTACGAGCAGTACTTC.

The DNA for the CDR3 is TGTGCCAGTAATCACCTGACAGCCATCTCACCCCTCCACTTT. Residues: CASNHLTAISPLHF. V and J are TRBV19 and TRBJ1-6, with D possibly matching TRBD1 (5 bases). Trimming shortened V by 7 bases and J by 10 bases, and 17 bases separated the two germline ends. Germline V gene lookup returns CDR1 LNHDA and CDR2 SQIVND (reference sequence). The CDR3 length is 14 residues.

The V call is TRBV7-2, the J call TRBJ2-7; 8 nucleotides align to TRBD1. CDR3 length: 14 residues. Germline CDR1 reads SGHTA; CDR2 reads FQGNSA. J was trimmed by 4 bases and V by 8 bases; bases with no gene match: 10. CDR3 protein: CASGTRTGRYEQYF. CDR3 in DNA: TGTGCCAGCGGCACCCGGACAGGGCGGTACGAGCAGTACTTC.

V usage is TRBV25-1 and J usage is TRBJ1-2; TRBD1 aligns across 7 bases. After removal of 4 bases from V and 2 bases from J, the junction contained 4 bases not matched to a gene. This CDR3 region has 14 residues. Germline loops: CDR1 MGHDK, CDR2 SYGVNS. CDR3 residues: CASSGSGQNYGYTF. The CDR3 DNA sequence: TGTGCCAGCAGTGGGTCGGGACAGAACTATGGCTACACCTTC.

This clonotype has only a few counts. The rearrangement links TRBV28 to TRBJ1-2; D unclear. V was pared by 3 bases and J by 5 bases, with 16 bases between. Per the germline V gene, CDR1 is MDHEN and CDR2 is SYDVKM. This CDR3 has 15 amino acids. CDR3 DNA sequence: TGTGCCAGCAGTTTGGGGATAGGACCGAGTTATGGCTACACCTTC. Translation gives CASSLGIGPSYGYTF.

The chain recombines TRBV12-5 with TRBJ1-2; D is perhaps TRBD1 (5 bases). The germline V gene has CDR1 LGHNT and CDR2 FRNRAP. The CDR3 is 15 amino acids. The ends were cut back, 0 bases at V and 5 bases at J, with 13 bases in the middle. The DNA for the CDR3 is TGTGCTAGTGGTTTGGTACGACAGCCACTTTATGGCTACACCTTC. Its protein is CASGLVRQPLYGYTF.

This sequence joins TRBV20-1 and TRBJ1-3, with 8 bases matching TRBD1. The CDR3 extends over 14 amino acids. Germline CDR1 DFQATT, CDR2 SNEGSKA (reference sequence). V shed 1 base and J 3 bases; nucleotides not matched to a gene: 2. In DNA form, the CDR3 reads TGCAGTGCTAGAGTCGGGACAGGTGGAAACACCATATATTTT. As protein: CSARVGTGGNTIYF.

On this clonotype itself: A much larger clone differs from this one at a single base, so this may be a read error. The chain combines TRBV11-2 with TRBJ2-1; D is perhaps TRBD1 (6 bases). Per the germline V gene, CDR1 is SGHAT and CDR2 is FQNNGV. The CDR3 is 14 amino acids. CDR3 protein: CASSLSNRDNERFF. The DNA of the CDR3 is TGTGCCAGCAGCTTAAGTAACAGGGACAATGAGCGGTTCTTC.

As for this clonotype: This may come from a read error, since a much larger clone is one base off. The V gene is TRBV2, the J gene TRBJ2-7, with D tentatively TRBD1 (6 bases). V was shortened by 6 bases and J by 4 bases, with 16 bases between the two germline ends. Germline V gene sequence: CDR1 SNHLY, CDR2 FYNNEI. The CDR3 length is 14 residues. The CDR3 sequence: CASSVGNREYEQYF. Here the CDR3 DNA reads TGTGCCAGCAGCGTAGGTAACAGGGAGTACGAGCAGTACTTC. Full variable domain (rest looked up from reference TRBV2 and TRBJ2-7): EPEVTQTPSHQVTQMGQEVILRCVPISNHLYFYWYRQILGQKVEFLVSFYNNEISEKSEIFDDQFSVERPDGSNFTLKIRSTKLEDSAMYFCASSVGNREYEQYFGPGTRLTVT.

The J gene is TRBJ2-2, the V gene TRBV6-5; maybe TRBD2 (6 bases). This CDR3 comprises 12 residues. The V end was cut by 5 bases, the J end by 13 bases, with 14 bases between. Germline CDR1 and CDR2: MNHEY and SVGAGI. CDR3 DNA sequence: TGTGCCAGCAGTCGAGGGGTCGGGAGGCTGTTTTTT. Protein sequence: CASSRGVGRLFF.

The rearrangement uses TRBV5-1 and TRBJ2-3; D tentatively reads TRBD1 or TRBD2 (6 bases each). The CDR3 consists of 16 residues. V gave up 0 bases and J gave up 1 base, with 12 bases separating them. Germline V gene data show CDR1 as SGHRS and CDR2 as YFSETQ. CDR3 nucleotides: TGCGCCAGCAGCTTGGATGGGGGGCGAGGCACAGATACGCAGTATTTT. Residues: CASSLDGGRGTDTQYF. Full variable domain (outside the CDR3, taken from reference TRBV5-1 and TRBJ2-3): KAGVTQTPRYLIKTRGQQVTLSCSPISGHRSVSWYQQTPGQGLQFLFEYFSETQRNKGNFPGRFSGRQFSNSRSEMNVSTLELGDSALYLCASSLDGGRGTDTQYFGPGTRLTVL.

This clonotype has a handful of counts. The V call is TRBV29-1, the J call TRBJ2-7; D unresolved. Between the trimmed V and J ends, which lost 6 bases and 2 bases, there was a span of 11 bases. From germline, CDR1 is SQVTM and CDR2 ANQGSEA. This CDR3 comprises 12 residues. The CDR3 protein is CSVLGPTYEQYF. In DNA form, the CDR3 reads TGCAGCGTCCTCGGGCCAACCTACGAGCAGTACTTC.

This clonotype came up once. The rearrangement joins TRBV9 to TRBJ1-2; no clear D. The V end was cut by 6 bases, the J end by 6 bases, with 12 bases between. Per germline, CDR1 SGDLS and CDR2 YYNGEE. The CDR3 extends over 12 amino acids. The chain's CDR3 is CASTEGDHGYTF. CDR3 in DNA: TGTGCCAGCACGGAAGGAGATCATGGCTACACCTTC.

This chain joins TRBV7-2 and TRBJ2-7, with D possibly TRBD2 on 5 matching bases. Germline V CDR1 and CDR2: SGHTA, FQGNSA. The CDR3 sequence is 16 residues long. Trimming removed 4 bases at V and 3 bases at J, with 19 bases between. This CDR3 is CASSSSLEGLYYEQYF. Written as DNA, the CDR3 is TGTGCCAGCAGCTCTTCCCTCGAGGGCCTCTACTACGAGCAGTACTTC.

A word on this clonotype: This clone may be a read error of a much larger clone one base away. The chain has TRBV12-3 or TRBV12-4 and TRBJ1-2, with TRBD1 matching 8 bases. This CDR3 comprises 16 residues. CDR3 coding DNA: TGTGCCAGCAGTTTTGGGACAGGATACACTAACTGTGGCTACACCTTC. Amino acid sequence: CASSFGTGYTNCGYTF.

The rearrangement uses TRBV20-1 and TRBJ2-1; TRBD2 matches at 10 bases. The CDR3 is 16 residues long. From germline, CDR1 is DFQATT and CDR2 SNEGSKA (reference sequence). Losses at the gene ends were 6 bases for V and 4 bases for J; bases not matched to a gene: 12. This chain's CDR3 is CSATSGRGLGYNEQFF. The CDR3 region has the DNA TGCAGTGCAACCAGCGGGAGGGGCTTGGGATACAATGAGCAGTTCTTC.

This clonotype was picked up a small number of times. A much larger clone lies one base from this, so it may be a read error. The chain has TRBV11-3 and TRBJ2-1; 9 bases are a match to TRBD1. The germline CDR1 and CDR2 sequences are SGHNT and YENEEA. There are 15 residues in the CDR3. The V and J ends lost 5 bases and 7 bases, in that order; junction bases with no gene match: 9. This chain's CDR3 is CASSPDRGILNEQFF. DNA for the CDR3: TGTGCCAGCAGCCCTGACAGGGGGATATTAAATGAGCAGTTCTTC.

This sequence joins TRBV4-1 and TRBJ2-5; 10 nucleotides align to TRBD1. This CDR3 region has 16 residues. CDR1 and CDR2 (germline): MGHRA, YSYEKL. V shed 2 bases and J 4 bases; nucleotides not matched to a gene: 7. The chain's CDR3 is CASSQPRDRGRETQYF. CDR3 nucleotide sequence: TGCGCCAGCAGCCAACCACGGGACAGGGGACGAGAGACCCAGTACTTC.

This clonotype appeared many times. The chain carries TRBV6-1 and TRBJ2-3; D may be TRBD1 (5 bases). Germline CDR1 MNHNS, CDR2 SASEGT. There are 13 residues in the CDR3. Trimming removed 1 base from V and 9 bases from J, with 11 bases in between. The CDR3 bases are TGTGCCAGCAGTGAAGGTAGGGCAGGGACGCAGTATTTT. This codes for CASSEGRAGTQYF.

V gene TRBV5-4 combines with J gene TRBJ2-7; D gene ambiguous. Germline lookup yields CDR1 SGHNT and CDR2 YYREEE (reference sequence). CDR3 size: 12 residues. Written as DNA, the CDR3 is TGTGCGATTCCGTGGGCGGTCTACGAGCAGTACTTC. Protein product: CAIPWAVYEQYF. Combining the CDR3 with reference TRBV5-4 and TRBJ2-7 gives the whole variable domain ETGVTQSPTHLIKTRGQQVTLRCSSQSGHNTVSWYQQALGQGPQFIFQYYREEENGRGNFPPRFSGLQFPNYSSELNVNALELDDSALYLCAIPWAVYEQYFGPGTRLTVT.